This T cell receptor beta chain was sequenced for a study of CD8+ T cells in alopecia areata. Study in general: People stayed on tofacitinib for 6 to 18 months, then stopped the drug for 6 months. Findings and limits, study-wide: Clonality in the scalp and expanded CD8+ clones ranked among the top 100 were significantly decreased by tofacitinib. Tofacitinib did not eliminate many expanded lesional clones from scalp or blood.

V shed 3 bases and J shed 9 bases, with 9 bases lying between them. The CDR3 runs 11 residues. Per germline, CDR1 DFQATT and CDR2 SNEGSKA (reference sequence). Stated treatment: oral pan-JAK inhibitor, 5-10 mg twice daily. Peripheral blood and lesional scalp punch biopsies were taken from alopecia areata patients. Turning to this clone: The antigen is undetermined.

Reverse transcription of extracted RNA yielded cDNA, which provided the sequencing template. TCRdb's table, derived via immunoSEQ multiplex PCR, lists solely in-frame clones and lacks some. The sample comprises some 220,000 clones, 50% to 70% of which are singletons, and 1.6% rests with the top ten. The material was CD4+ T cells sorted from blood, obtained at week 4, from a patient treated with tofacitinib. V gene TRBV20-1 combines with J gene TRBJ2-1; the D gene is possibly TRBD2 (7 bases). The TCR was taken from a human donor with alopecia areata. The CDR3 protein is CSASGGPEQFF. The CDR3 DNA sequence: TGCAGTGCTAGCGGGGGGCCTGAGCAGTTCTTC.